This T cell receptor beta chain was observed in a study of control samples from healthy donors and cancer patients. TCRdb's copy holds only in-frame clones and misses some; the assay was immunoSEQ multiplex PCR. The sample has 150,000 to 200,000 clones, roughly 94% seen once; the top ten hold approximately 8%. The ends were cut back, 9 bases at V and 4 bases at J, with 15 bases in the middle. The germline gives CDR1 LNHNV, CDR2 YYDKDF (reference sequence). The CDR3 loop spans 13 amino acids. This chain joins TRBV15 and TRBJ1-2; a weak D match, TRBD1 (5 bases). This TCR was recovered from a woman in her 40s in good health. Sequencing used blood. CDR3 in DNA: TGTGCCACTTCCCGAGACAGAGTCTATGGCTACACCTTC. As protein: CATSRDRVYGYTF.